This T cell receptor beta chain was captured by sequencing in a study of T cell repertoires in cytomegalovirus infection. Looking at the study overall: Evidence of both CMV infection and a matching HLA type came from public TCR beta signatures. General study points: The study found HLA-C-restricted CMV-specific TCR beta clonotypes dominating the ex vivo response.

Per germline, CDR1 SGDLS and CDR2 YYNGEE. This CDR3 contains 15 residues. Trimming pared 0 bases from V and 3 bases from J, leaving 12 bases between. TCRdb reprocessed the reads with MiXCR, giving one entry per CDR3 protein. The table lists approximately 490,000 distinct CDR3 sequences, 11% of them singletons, with 10% in the top ten. To note about this clonotype: As yet, its antigen is unknown.

What was sequenced was PBMCs. This TCR was sampled from a human donor in good health (CMV status not recorded). Some clones in this sample may be carry-over from other donors' samples. The chain links TRBV9 to TRBJ2-5; D remains unclear. The CDR3 DNA sequence: TGTGCCAGCAGCGTAGAGAACGGTCCTAAAGAGACCCAGTACTTC. Protein: CASSVENGPKETQYF. Drawing the rest from reference TRBV9 and TRBJ2-5, the complete variable domain is DSGVTQTPKHLITATGQRVTLRCSPRSGDLSVYWYQQSLDQGLQFLIQYYNGEERAKGNILERFSAQQFPDLHSELNLSSLELGDSALYFCASSVENGPKETQYFGPGTRLLVL.